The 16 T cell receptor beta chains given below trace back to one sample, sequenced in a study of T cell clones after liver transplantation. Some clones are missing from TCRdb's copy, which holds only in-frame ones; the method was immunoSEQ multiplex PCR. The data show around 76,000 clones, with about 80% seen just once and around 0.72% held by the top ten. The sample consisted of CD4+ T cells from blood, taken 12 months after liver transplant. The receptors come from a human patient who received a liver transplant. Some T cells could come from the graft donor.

CDR3 residues: CASSLGDWSYEQYF. As DNA, the CDR3 is TGCGCCAGCAGCTTGGGTGACTGGTCCTACGAGCAGTACTTC. This chain links TRBV5-1 with TRBJ2-7; D is unclear. Trimming removed 0 bases at V and 1 base at J, with 8 bases between. This CDR3 spans 14 amino acids. Germline V gene sequence: CDR1 SGHRS, CDR2 YFSETQ.

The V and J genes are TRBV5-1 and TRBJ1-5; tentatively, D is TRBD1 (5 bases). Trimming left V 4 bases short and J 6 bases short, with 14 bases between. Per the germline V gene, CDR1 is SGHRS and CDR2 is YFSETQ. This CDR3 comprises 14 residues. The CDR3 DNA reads TGCGCCAGCAGCCTCGGGACGGGTGGTCAGCCCCAGCATTTT. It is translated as CASSLGTGGQPQHF.

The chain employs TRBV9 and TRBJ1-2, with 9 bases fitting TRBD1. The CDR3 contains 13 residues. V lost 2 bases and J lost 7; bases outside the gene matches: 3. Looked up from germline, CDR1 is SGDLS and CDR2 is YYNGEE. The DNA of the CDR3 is TGTGCCAGCAGCGTTACAGGGGGCTCTGGCTACACCTTC. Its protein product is CASSVTGGSGYTF.

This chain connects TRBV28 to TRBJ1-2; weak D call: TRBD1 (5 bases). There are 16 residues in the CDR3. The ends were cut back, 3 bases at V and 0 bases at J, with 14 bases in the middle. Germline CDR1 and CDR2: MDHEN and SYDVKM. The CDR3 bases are TGTGCCAGCAGTTTTCGGGGCAGCCCAGCTAACTATGGCTACACCTTC. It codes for CASSFRGSPANYGYTF.

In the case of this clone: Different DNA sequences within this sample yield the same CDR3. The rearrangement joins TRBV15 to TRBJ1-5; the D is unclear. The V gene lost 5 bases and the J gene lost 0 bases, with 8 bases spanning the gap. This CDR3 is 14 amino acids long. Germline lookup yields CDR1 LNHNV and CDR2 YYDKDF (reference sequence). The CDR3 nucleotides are TGTGCCACCAGCGATGGCTATAGCAATCAGCCCCAGCATTTT. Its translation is CATSDGYSNQPQHF.

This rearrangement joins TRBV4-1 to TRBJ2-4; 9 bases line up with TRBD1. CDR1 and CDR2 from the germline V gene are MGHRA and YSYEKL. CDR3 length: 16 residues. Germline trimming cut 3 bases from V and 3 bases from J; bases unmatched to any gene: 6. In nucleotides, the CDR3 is TGCGCCAGCAGCCAGGAACGACAGGGGGTCAAAAACATTCAGTACTTC. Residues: CASSQERQGVKNIQYF.

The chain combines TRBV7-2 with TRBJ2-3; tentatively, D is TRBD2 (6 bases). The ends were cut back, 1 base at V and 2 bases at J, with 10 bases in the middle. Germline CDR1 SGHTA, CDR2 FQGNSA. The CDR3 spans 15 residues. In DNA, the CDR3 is TGTGCCAGCAGCTTAGACGGCGGGATCACAGATACGCAGTATTTT. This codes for CASSLDGGITDTQYF.

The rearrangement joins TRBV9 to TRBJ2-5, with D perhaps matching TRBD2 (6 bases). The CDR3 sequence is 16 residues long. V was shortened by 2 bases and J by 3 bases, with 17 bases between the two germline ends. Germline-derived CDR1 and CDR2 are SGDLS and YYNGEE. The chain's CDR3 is CASSVLSGTPEETQYF. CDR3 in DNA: TGTGCCAGCAGCGTTTTGTCCGGGACTCCTGAAGAGACCCAGTACTTC.

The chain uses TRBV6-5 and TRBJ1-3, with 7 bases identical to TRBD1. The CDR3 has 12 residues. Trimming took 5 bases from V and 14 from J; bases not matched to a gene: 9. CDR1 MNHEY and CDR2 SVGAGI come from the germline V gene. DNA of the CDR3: TGTGCCAGCAGTCCAGGACAGGAGTCGTTATATTTT. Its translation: CASSPGQESLYF.

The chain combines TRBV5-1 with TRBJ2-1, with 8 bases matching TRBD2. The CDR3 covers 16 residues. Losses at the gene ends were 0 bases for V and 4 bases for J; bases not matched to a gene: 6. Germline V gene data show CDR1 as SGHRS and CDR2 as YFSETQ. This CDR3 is CASSLVSGGKYNEQFF. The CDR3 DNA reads TGCGCCAGCAGCTTGGTAAGCGGGGGAAAGTACAATGAGCAGTTCTTC.

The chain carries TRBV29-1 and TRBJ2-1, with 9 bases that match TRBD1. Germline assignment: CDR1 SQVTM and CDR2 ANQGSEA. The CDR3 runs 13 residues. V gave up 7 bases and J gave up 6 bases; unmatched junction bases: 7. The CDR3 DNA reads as TGCAGCGCCGGGGGACAGGGAGTCAATGAGCAGTTCTTC. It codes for CSAGGQGVNEQFF.

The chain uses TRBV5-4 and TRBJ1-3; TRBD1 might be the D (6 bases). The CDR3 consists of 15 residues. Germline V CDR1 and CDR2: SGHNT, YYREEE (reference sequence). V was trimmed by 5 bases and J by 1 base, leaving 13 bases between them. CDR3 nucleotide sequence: TGTGCCAGCAGTCGGGGGGGCAGTTCTGGAAACACCATATATTTT. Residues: CASSRGGSSGNTIYF. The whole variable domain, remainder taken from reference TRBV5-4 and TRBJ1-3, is ETGVTQSPTHLIKTRGQQVTLRCSSQSGHNTVSWYQQALGQGPQFIFQYYREEENGRGNFPPRFSGLQFPNYSSELNVNALELDDSALYLCASSRGGSSGNTIYFGEGSWLTVV.

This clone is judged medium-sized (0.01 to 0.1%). This CDR3 is CASRKIRIEKLFF. CDR3 DNA: TGTGCCAGCAGGAAAATCAGGATTGAAAAACTGTTTTTT. The V gene is TRBV28, the J gene TRBJ1-4, with D uncertain. Trimming stripped 6 bases from V and 7 bases from J, with 12 bases between. From germline, CDR1 is MDHEN and CDR2 SYDVKM. The CDR3 consists of 13 residues.

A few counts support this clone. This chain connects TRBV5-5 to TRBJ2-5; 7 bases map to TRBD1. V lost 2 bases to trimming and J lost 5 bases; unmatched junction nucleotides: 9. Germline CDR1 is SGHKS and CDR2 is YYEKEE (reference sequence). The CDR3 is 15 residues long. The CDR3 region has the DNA TGTGCCAGCAGCTTCCTCGGACAGGCAGAGGAGACCCAGTACTTC. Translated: CASSFLGQAEETQYF.

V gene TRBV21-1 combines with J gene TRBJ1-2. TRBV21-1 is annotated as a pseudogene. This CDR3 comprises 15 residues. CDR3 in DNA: TGTGCCAGCAGCAGGAGGGGGGTGCCTAACTATGGCTACACCTTC. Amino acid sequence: CASSRRGVPNYGYTF.

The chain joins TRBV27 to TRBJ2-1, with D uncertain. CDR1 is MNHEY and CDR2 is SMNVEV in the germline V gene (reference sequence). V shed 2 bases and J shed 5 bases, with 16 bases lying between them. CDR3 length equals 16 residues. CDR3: CASSLSSSPLNNEQFF. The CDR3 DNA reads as TGTGCCAGCAGTTTAAGTTCCAGTCCCCTTAACAATGAGCAGTTCTTC.